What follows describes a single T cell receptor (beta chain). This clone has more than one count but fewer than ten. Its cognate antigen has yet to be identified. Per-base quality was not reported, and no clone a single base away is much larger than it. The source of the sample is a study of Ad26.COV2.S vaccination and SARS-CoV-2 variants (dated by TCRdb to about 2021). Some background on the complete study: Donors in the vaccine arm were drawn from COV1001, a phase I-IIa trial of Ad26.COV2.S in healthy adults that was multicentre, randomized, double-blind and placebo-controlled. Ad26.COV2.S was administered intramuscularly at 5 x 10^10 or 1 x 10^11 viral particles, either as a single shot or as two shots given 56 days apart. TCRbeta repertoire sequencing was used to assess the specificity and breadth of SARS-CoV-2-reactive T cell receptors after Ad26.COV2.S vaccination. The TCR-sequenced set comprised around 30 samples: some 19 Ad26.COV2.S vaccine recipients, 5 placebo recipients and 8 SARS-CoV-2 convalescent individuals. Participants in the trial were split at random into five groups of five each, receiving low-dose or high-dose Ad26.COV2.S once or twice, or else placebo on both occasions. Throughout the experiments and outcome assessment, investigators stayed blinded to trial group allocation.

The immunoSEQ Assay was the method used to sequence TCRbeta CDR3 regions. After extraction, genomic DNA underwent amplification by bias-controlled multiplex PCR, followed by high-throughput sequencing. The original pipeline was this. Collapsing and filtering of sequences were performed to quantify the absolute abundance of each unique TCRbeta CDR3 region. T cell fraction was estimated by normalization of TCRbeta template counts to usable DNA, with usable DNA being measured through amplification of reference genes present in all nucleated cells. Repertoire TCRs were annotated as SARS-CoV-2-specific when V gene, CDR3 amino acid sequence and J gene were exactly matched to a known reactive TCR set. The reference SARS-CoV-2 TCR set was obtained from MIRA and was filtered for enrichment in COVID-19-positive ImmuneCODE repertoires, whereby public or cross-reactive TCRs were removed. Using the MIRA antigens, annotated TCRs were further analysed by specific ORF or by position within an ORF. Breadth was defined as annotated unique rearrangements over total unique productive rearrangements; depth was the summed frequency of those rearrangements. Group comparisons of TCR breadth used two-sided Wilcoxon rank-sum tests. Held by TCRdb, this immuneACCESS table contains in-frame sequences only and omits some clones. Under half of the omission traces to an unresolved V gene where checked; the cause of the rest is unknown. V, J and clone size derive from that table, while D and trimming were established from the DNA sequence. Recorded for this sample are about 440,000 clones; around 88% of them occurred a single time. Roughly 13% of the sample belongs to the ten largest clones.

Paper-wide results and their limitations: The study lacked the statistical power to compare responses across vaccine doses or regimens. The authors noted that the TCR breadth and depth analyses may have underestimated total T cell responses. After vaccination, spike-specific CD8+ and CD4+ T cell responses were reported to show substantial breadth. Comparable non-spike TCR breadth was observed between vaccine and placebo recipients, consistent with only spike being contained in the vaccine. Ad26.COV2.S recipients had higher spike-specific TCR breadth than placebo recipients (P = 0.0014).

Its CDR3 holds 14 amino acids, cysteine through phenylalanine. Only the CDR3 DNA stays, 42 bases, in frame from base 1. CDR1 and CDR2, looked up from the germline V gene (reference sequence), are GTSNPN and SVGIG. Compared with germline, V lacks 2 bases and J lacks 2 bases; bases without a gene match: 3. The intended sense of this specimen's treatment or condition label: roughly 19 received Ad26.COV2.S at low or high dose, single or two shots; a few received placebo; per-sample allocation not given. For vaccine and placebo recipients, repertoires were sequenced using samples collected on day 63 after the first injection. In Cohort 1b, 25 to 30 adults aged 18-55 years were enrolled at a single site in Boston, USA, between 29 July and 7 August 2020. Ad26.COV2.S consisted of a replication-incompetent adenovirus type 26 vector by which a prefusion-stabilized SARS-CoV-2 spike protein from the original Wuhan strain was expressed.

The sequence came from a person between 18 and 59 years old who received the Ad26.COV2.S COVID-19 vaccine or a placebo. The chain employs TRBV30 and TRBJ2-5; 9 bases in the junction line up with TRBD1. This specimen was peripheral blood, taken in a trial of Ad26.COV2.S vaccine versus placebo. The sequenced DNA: TGTGCCTGGAGTTCTGGGACAGGGCAAGAGACCCAGTACTTC. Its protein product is CAWSSGTGQETQYF.